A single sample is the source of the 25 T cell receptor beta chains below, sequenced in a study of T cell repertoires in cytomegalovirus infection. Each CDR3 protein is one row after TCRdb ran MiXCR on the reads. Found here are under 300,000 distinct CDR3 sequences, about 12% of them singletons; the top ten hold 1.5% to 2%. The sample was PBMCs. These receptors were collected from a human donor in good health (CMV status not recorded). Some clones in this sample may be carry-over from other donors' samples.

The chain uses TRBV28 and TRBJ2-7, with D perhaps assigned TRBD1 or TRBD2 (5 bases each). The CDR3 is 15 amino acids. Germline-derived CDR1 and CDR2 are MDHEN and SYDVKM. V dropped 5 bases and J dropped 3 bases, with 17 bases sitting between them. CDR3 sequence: CASSTPRGTIYEQYF. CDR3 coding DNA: TGTGCCAGCAGTACTCCCCGGGGCACGATCTACGAGCAGTACTTC.

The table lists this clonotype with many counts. The CDR3 coding sequence is TGTGCCAGCAGTTACTCGCGACTAGCTGCCGAGCAGTACTTC. Protein product: CASSYSRLAAEQYF. The chain recombines TRBV6-2 or TRBV6-3 with TRBJ2-7, with 7 bases lining up with TRBD2. This CDR3 contains 14 residues. V was clipped by 0 bases and J by 6 bases; unmatched bases: 5. Germline loops: CDR1 MNHEY, CDR2 SVGEGT.

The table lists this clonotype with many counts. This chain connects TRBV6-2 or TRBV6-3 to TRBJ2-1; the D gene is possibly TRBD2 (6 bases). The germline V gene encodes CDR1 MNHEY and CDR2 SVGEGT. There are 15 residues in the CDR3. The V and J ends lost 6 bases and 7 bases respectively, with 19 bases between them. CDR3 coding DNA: TGTGCCAGCAGCCCCCCGCGGCGGGATCGGAATGAGCAGTTCTTC. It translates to CASSPPRRDRNEQFF.

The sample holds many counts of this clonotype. The CDR3 coding sequence is TGTGCCAGCAGCTTGACAAAATATGGCTACACCTTC. This translates into CASSLTKYGYTF. The chain joins TRBV7-2 to TRBJ1-2; D gene ambiguous. V was clipped by 3 bases and J by 5 bases, with 7 bases between them. CDR1 is SGHTA and CDR2 is FQGNSA in the germline V gene. The length of the CDR3 is 12 residues.

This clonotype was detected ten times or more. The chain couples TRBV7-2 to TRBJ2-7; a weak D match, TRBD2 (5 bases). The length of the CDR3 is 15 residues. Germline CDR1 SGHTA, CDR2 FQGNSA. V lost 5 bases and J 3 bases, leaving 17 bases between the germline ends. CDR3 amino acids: CASSRELNRDYEQYF. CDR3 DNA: TGTGCCAGCAGCCGAGAACTCAACCGGGACTACGAGCAGTACTTC.

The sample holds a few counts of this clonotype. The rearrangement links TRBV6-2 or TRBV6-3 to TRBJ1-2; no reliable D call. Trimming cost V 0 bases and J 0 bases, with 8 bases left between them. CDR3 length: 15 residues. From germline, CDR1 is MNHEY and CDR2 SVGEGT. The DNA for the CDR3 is TGTGCCAGCAGTTACTCGGAAGTAACTAACTATGGCTACACCTTC. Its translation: CASSYSEVTNYGYTF.

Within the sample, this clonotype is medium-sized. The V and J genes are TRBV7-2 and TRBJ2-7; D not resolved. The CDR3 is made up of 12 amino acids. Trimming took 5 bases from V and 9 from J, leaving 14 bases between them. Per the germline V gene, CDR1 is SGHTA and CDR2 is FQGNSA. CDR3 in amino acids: CASSPDSGGQYF. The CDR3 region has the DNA TGTGCCAGCAGCCCAGACTCAGGCGGGCAGTACTTC.

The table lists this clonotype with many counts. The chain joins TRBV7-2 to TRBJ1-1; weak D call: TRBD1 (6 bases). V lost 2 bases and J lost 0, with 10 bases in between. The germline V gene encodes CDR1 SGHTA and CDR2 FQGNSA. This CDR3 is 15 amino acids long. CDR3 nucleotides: TGTGCCAGCAGCTTATCGGGGGGCATGAACACTGAAGCTTTCTTT. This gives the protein CASSLSGGMNTEAFF.

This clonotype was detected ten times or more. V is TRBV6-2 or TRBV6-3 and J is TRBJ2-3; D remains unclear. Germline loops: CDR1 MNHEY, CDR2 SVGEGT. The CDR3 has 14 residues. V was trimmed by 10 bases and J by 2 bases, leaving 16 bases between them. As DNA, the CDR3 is TGTGCCACCACCCCCACTATTGCCACAGATACGCAGTATTTT. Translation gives CATTPTIATDTQYF.

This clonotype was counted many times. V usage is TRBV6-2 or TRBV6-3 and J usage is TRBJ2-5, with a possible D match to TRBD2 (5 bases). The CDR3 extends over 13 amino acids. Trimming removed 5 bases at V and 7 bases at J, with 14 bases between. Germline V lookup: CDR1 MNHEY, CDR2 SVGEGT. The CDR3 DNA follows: TGTGCCAGCAGTCCTAGCTCACCGGGGACCCAGTACTTC. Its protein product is CASSPSSPGTQYF.

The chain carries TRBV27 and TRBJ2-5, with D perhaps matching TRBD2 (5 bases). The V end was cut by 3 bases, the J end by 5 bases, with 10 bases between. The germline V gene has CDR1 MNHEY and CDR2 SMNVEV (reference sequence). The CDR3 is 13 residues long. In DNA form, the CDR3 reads TGTGCCAGCAGTTTTCGGGGTGACGAGACCCAGTACTTC. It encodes CASSFRGDETQYF.

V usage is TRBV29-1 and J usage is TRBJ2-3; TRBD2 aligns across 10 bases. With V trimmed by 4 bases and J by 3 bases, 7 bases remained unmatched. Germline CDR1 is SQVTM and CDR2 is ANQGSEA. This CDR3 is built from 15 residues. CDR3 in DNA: TGCAGCGTTGCCCCTAGCGGGAGTCGGACAGATACGCAGTATTTT. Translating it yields CSVAPSGSRTDTQYF.

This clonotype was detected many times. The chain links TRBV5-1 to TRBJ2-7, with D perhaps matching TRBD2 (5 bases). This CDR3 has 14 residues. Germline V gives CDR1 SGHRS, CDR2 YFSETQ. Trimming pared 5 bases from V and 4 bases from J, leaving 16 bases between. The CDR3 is CASSPTEGQYEQYF. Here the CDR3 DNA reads TGCGCCAGCAGTCCGACTGAGGGCCAATACGAGCAGTACTTC.

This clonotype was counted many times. This chain's CDR3 is CASSLRNTDTQYF. The CDR3 nucleotides are TGTGCCAGCAGCTTGAGGAACACAGATACGCAGTATTTT. This chain links TRBV5-6 with TRBJ2-3; D is uncertain. The CDR3 is 13 amino acids. Germline V gene lookup returns CDR1 SGHDT and CDR2 YYEEEE. Trimming pared 1 base from V and 2 bases from J, leaving 5 bases between.

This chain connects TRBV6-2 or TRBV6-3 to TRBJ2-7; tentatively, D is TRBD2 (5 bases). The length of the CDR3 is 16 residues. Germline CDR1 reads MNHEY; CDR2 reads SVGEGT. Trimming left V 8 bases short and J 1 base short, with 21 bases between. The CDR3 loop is CASSDPGSPGSYEQYV. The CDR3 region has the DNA TGTGCCAGCTCTGACCCGGGGTCACCGGGGTCCTACGAGCAGTACGTC.

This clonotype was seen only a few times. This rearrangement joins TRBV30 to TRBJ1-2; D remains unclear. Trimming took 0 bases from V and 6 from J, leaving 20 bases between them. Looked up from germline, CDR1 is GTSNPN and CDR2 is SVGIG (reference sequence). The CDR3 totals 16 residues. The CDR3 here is CAWSVPHTPQRNGYTF. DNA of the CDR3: TGTGCCTGGAGTGTACCCCACACGCCGCAACGTAATGGCTACACCTTC. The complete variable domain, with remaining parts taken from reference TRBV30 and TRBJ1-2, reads SQTIHQWPATLVQPVGSPLSLECTVEGTSNPNLYWYRQAAGRGLQLLFYSVGIGQISSEVPQNLSASRPQDRQFILSSKKLLLSDSGFYLCAWSVPHTPQRNGYTFGSGTRLTVV.

The CDR3 loop is CSAGDGTSDYEQYF. The CDR3 region has the DNA TGCAGTGCTGGCGACGGGACTAGCGACTACGAGCAGTACTTC. V usage is TRBV20-1 and J usage is TRBJ2-7; TRBD2 matches 10 bases. J lost 3 bases, V lost 5 bases, and 7 bases had no gene match. The V gene's germline CDR1 is DFQATT and CDR2 SNEGSKA (reference sequence). The CDR3 runs to 14 residues.

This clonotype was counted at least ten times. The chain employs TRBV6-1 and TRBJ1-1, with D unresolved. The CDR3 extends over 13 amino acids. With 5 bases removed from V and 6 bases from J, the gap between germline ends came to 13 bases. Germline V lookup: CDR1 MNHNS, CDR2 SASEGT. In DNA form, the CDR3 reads TGTGCCAGCAGTCTACACATGGCCTCTGAAGCTTTCTTT. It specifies CASSLHMASEAFF.

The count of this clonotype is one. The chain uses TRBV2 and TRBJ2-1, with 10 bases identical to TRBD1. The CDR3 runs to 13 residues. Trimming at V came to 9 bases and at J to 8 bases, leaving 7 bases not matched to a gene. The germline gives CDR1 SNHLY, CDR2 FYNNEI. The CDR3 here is CASTGTGVDEQFF. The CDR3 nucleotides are TGTGCCAGTACCGGGACAGGGGTCGATGAGCAGTTCTTC.

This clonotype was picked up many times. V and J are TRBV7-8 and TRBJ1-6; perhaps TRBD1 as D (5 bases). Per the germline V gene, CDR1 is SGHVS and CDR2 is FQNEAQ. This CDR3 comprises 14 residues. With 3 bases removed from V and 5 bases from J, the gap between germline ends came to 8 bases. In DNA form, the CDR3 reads TGTGCCAGCAGCTTCGGCAGGGATAATTCACCCCTCCACTTT. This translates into CASSFGRDNSPLHF.

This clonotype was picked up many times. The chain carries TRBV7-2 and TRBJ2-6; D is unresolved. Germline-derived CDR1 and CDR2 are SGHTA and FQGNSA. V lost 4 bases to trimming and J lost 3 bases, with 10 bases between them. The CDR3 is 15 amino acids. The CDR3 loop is CASSSDGGGANVLTF. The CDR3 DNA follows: TGTGCCAGCAGCTCGGACGGTGGTGGGGCCAACGTCCTGACTTTC.

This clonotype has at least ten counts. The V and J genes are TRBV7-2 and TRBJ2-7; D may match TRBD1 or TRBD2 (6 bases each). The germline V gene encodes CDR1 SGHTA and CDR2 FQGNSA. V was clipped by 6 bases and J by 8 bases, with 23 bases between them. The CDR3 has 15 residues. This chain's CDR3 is CASRPPTGASRQQYF. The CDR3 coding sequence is TGTGCCAGCAGGCCCCCTACGGGGGCGTCACGCCAGCAGTACTTC.

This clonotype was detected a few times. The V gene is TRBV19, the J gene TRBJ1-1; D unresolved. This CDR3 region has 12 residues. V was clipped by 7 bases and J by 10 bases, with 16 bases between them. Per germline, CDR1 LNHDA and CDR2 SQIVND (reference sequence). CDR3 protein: CASTEARGRAFF. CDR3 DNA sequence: TGTGCCAGTACAGAGGCGAGAGGGCGAGCTTTCTTT.

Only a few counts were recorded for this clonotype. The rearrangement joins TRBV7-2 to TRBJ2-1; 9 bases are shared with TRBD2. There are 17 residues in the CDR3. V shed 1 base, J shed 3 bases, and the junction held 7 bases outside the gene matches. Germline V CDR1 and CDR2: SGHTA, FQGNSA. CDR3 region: CASSLEISGSFYNEQFF. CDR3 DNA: TGTGCCAGCAGCTTAGAAATTAGCGGGAGTTTCTACAATGAGCAGTTCTTC. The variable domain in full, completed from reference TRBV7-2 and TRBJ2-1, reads GAGVSQSPSNKVTEKGKDVELRCDPISGHTALYWYRQSLGQGLEFLIYFQGNSAPDKSGLPSDRFSAERTGGSVSTLTIQRTQQEDSAVYLCASSLEISGSFYNEQFFGPGTRLTVL.

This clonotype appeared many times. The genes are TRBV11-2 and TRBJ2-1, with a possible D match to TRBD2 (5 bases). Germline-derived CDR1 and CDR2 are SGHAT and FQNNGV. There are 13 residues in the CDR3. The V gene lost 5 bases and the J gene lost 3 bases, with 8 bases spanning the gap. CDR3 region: CASSPGVYNEQFF. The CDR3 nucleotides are TGTGCCAGCAGCCCCGGGGTCTACAATGAGCAGTTCTTC. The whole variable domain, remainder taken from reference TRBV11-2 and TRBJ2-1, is EAGVAQSPRYKIIEKRQSVAFWCNPISGHATLYWYQQILGQGPKLLIQFQNNGVVDDSQLPKDRFSAERLKGVDSTLKIQPAKLEDSAVYLCASSPGVYNEQFFGPGTRLTVL.